A single sample gave rise to the 3 T cell receptor beta chains below, sequenced in a study of a mutant IDH1 vaccine in newly diagnosed glioma. The time point here: baseline, week 1 (first vaccination visit). Treatment specified: pre-vaccination baseline after standard-of-care therapy. Libraries were prepared by immunoSEQ multiplex PCR; TCRdb keeps only in-frame clonotypes and omits some of them. Among tens of thousands of clones listed, about 80% were seen once. Sequences were derived from PBMCs, sampled from a glioma patient treated with radiotherapy, temozolomide or both. The source is a woman aged 50 to 65 with glioma.

This clone was seen a handful of times. The chain couples TRBV6-4 to TRBJ1-1, with TRBD1 matching over 10 bases. Germline-derived CDR1 and CDR2 are MRHNA and SNTAGT. V was clipped by 6 bases and J by 4 bases; unmatched bases: 5. The CDR3 is 14 amino acids. The CDR3 DNA follows: TGTGCCAGCAGCTCGACAGGGGGCCTCACTGAAGCTTTCTTT. Translation gives CASSSTGGLTEAFF.

The V call is TRBV4-1, the J call TRBJ1-5; a possible D gene is TRBD1 (5 bases). This CDR3 comprises 15 residues. The germline V gene encodes CDR1 MGHRA and CDR2 YSYEKL. The V end lost 1 base, the J end lost 6 bases, and 13 bases lay between the germline ends. The CDR3 DNA reads as TGCGCCAGCAGCCAAGGCCGCGGGGGTAGTCAGCCCCAGCATTTT. Encoded protein: CASSQGRGGSQPQHF.

The chain is built from TRBV11-3 and TRBJ2-7, with D perhaps given as TRBD1 or TRBD2 (5 bases each). V gave up 1 base and J gave up 4 bases, with 14 bases separating them. Per the germline V gene, CDR1 is SGHNT and CDR2 is YENEEA. This CDR3 region has 15 residues. The CDR3 protein is CASSLGGTLNYEQYF. The CDR3 nucleotides read TGTGCCAGCAGCTTAGGGGGGACCTTGAATTACGAGCAGTACTTC.